Below are 10 T cell receptor beta chains sequenced from a single sample in a study of PD-1 blockade in mismatch repair-deficient tumors (TCRdb year 2017). Library generation was performed with the immunoSEQ multiplex PCR assay. The table was pulled from immuneACCESS by TCRdb, which kept in-frame rearrangements only. Such tables lose some clones; where checked, under half of the loss comes from unresolved V genes, and the rest has no known cause. The sample table shows under 50,000 clones, and more than 75% are seen once. Clones ranked in the top ten supply 22% of the sample. Here the sequenced sample was peripheral blood, taken 4 weeks after starting pembrolizumab. The receptor source for this set is an adult with mismatch repair-deficient cancer.

This rearrangement joins TRBV5-1 to TRBJ1-3; a possible D gene is TRBD1 (6 bases). V lost 0 bases and J lost 4, with 11 bases in between. Germline CDR1 is SGHRS and CDR2 is YFSETQ. The CDR3 spans 15 residues. The CDR3 nucleotides are TGCGCCAGCAGCTTGGCCGGGGGGCTCGGAAACACCATATATTTT. It encodes CASSLAGGLGNTIYF.

V gene TRBV25-1 combines with J gene TRBJ1-3, with TRBD1 as a possible D gene (6 bases). V was shortened by 3 bases and J by 3 bases, with 12 bases between the two germline ends. Germline CDR1 is MGHDK and CDR2 is SYGVNS. The CDR3 sequence is 15 residues long. CDR3 bases: TGTGCCAGCAGTGACCGGGACACTTATGGAAACACCATATATTTT. Its translation is CASSDRDTYGNTIYF.

The rearrangement joins TRBV6-4 to TRBJ2-7; D unresolved. CDR1 and CDR2 from the germline V gene are MRHNA and SNTAGT. V was clipped by 0 bases and J by 3 bases, with 15 bases between them. CDR3 length: 16 amino acids. This chain's CDR3 is CASSDSKPHGNYEQYF. CDR3 sequence (DNA): TGTGCCAGCAGTGACTCGAAACCCCATGGAAACTACGAGCAGTACTTC.

The CDR3 nucleotides read TGTGCCAGCAGCCCCAAAGGTTTGACAGGGGCCCACGAGCAGTACTTC. Translating it yields CASSPKGLTGAHEQYF. V usage is TRBV13 and J usage is TRBJ2-7, with 8 nucleotides matching TRBD1. CDR1 is PRHDT, CDR2 FYEKMQ, per germline (reference sequence). This CDR3 is built from 16 residues. The V segment lost 5 bases and the J segment 5 bases; nucleotides outside the gene matches: 14.

The rearrangement links TRBV6-5 to TRBJ2-4, with TRBD1 matching over 9 bases. The J segment lost 3 bases and the V segment lost 6 bases, leaving 6 bases of the junction unmatched. The V gene's germline CDR1 is MNHEY and CDR2 SVGAGI. The CDR3 sequence is 15 residues long. CDR3 residues: CASSLGQGFKNIQYF. CDR3 coding DNA: TGTGCCAGCAGCCTCGGACAGGGGTTCAAAAACATTCAGTACTTC.

In its sample, this clone was seen a few times. The chain is built from TRBV6-5 and TRBJ2-2; no clear D. This CDR3 is 16 amino acids long. The V and J ends lost 0 bases and 7 bases respectively, with 15 bases between them. The germline CDR1 and CDR2 sequences are MNHEY and SVGAGI. Here the CDR3 reads CASSYSGLGFNGELFF. As DNA, the CDR3 is TGTGCCAGCAGTTACTCAGGGCTTGGTTTTAACGGGGAGCTGTTTTTT.

The V gene is TRBV14, the J gene TRBJ2-3; 7 bases are a match to TRBD2. The germline V gene encodes CDR1 SGHDN and CDR2 FVKESK. This CDR3 comprises 16 residues. With 0 bases clipped from V and 5 bases from J, the junction kept 8 bases outside the gene matches. This CDR3 is CASSQERGFLGDTQYF. In DNA form, the CDR3 reads TGTGCCAGCAGCCAAGAGCGGGGGTTCCTCGGAGATACGCAGTATTTT.

This clone was observed a few times. The chain uses TRBV6-6 and TRBJ1-2, with D maybe TRBD1 (5 bases). Trimming cost V 6 bases and J 3 bases, with 14 bases left between them. Germline V CDR1 and CDR2: MNHNY, SVGAGI (reference sequence). This CDR3 contains 14 residues. As DNA, the CDR3 is TGTGCCAGCAGCAGGGATGGGGATCACTATGGCTACACCTTC. Amino acid sequence: CASSRDGDHYGYTF.

This chain uses TRBV4-2 with TRBJ2-7, with no clear D. The CDR3 loop spans 13 amino acids. From germline, CDR1 is LGHNA and CDR2 YNFKEQ. Trimming removed 1 base at V and 2 bases at J, with 6 bases between. CDR3 amino acids: CASSQGRTYEQYF. CDR3 sequence (DNA): TGTGCCAGCAGCCAAGGGCGTACCTACGAGCAGTACTTC.

The chain recombines TRBV29-1 with TRBJ1-1, with D uncertain. Trimming took off 4 bases at V and 0 bases at J, with 12 bases between the two ends. The CDR3 runs 14 residues. In germline, CDR1 is SQVTM, CDR2 ANQGSEA. The CDR3 bases are TGCAGCGTTGGCCCGACGACGCTGAACACTGAAGCTTTCTTT. Translated: CSVGPTTLNTEAFF.